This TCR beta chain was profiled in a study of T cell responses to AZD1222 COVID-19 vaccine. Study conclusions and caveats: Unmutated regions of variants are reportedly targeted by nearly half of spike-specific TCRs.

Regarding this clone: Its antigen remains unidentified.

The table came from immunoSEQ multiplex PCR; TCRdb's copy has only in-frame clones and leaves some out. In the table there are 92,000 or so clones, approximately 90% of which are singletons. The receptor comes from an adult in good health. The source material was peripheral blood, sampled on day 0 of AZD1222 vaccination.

The CDR3 region is CASSFGTPGELFF. CDR3 DNA: TGTGCCAGCAGTTTCGGGACTCCCGGGGAGCTGTTTTTT. This sequence joins TRBV28 and TRBJ2-2; possible D gene TRBD2, 6 bases. The V gene lost 3 bases and the J gene lost 6 bases, with 8 bases spanning the gap. Germline V CDR1 and CDR2: MDHEN, SYDVKM. The CDR3 extends over 13 amino acids.